The subject of this entry is one T cell receptor beta chain. The antigen is unknown. In germline, CDR1 is SGHDN, CDR2 FVKESK. V was clipped by 2 bases and J by 6 bases; unmatched bases: 10. The length of the CDR3 is 15 residues. The data are from a study of cytomegalovirus exposure and HLA in healthy donors. The repertoire was sequenced with immunoSEQ multiplex PCR; TCRdb's copy has only in-frame clones and lacks some. The sample has hundreds of thousands of clones; roughly 88% are singletons. Study-level results: Per published reports, the classifier diagnosed cytomegalovirus status with high specificity and sensitivity. Rarity characterized most TCR sequences, yet some public TCRs appeared in many donors. First-cohort TCR clusters were later found to tend to co-occur in the 120 or so validation repertoires.

The specimen sequenced was PBMCs. The sequence was collected from a woman younger than 30 in good health and CMV-seronegative. The chain links TRBV14 to TRBJ2-7; 7 nucleotides agree with TRBD2. DNA of the CDR3: TGTGCCAGCAGCCAAAATAACGGGGGGAGTTTCGAGCAGTACTTC. Translating gives CASSQNNGGSFEQYF.